This T cell receptor beta chain was identified during a study of blood T cell repertoires in COVID-19. TCRdb's copy holds only in-frame clones and misses some; the assay was immunoSEQ multiplex PCR. The sample holds some 260,000 clones, over 75% seen once. V was pared by 5 bases and J by 4 bases, with 6 bases of the junction left unmatched. Per the germline V gene, CDR1 is MDHEN and CDR2 is SYDVKM. The CDR3 spans 14 residues. This receptor was obtained from a woman in her 70s with COVID-19, enrolled during active disease. Input material: peripheral blood. This chain connects TRBV28 to TRBJ1-2; 8 nucleotides line up with TRBD1. The CDR3 spells CASSSGQGLYGYTF. CDR3 coding DNA: TGTGCCAGCAGTAGCGGACAGGGTCTCTATGGCTACACCTTC.